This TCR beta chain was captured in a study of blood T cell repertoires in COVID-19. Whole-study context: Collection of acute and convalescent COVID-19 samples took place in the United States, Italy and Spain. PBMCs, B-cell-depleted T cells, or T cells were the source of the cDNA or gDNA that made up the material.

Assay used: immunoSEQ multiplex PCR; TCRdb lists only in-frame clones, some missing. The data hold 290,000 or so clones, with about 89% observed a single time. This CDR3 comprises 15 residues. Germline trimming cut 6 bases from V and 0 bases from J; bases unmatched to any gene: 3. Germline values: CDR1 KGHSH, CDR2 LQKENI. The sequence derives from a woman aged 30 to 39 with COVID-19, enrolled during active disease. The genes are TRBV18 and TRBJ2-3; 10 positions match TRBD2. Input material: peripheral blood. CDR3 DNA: TGTGCCAGCTCGAAGCGGGAGGGAAGCACAGATACGCAGTATTTT. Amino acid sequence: CASSKREGSTDTQYF.